The rows below give T cell receptor beta chains drawn from one sample of a study of T cells in localized non-small cell lung cancer. Only in-frame clones appear in the TCRdb table, and some are missing; sequencing was by immunoSEQ multiplex PCR. The table shows under 65,000 clones, with roughly 90% occurring only once. Sequences were derived from peripheral blood, sampled before any cancer treatment. The receptors originated from a man aged 35 to 70 with stage I squamous cell lung carcinoma. Both conserved end residues are part of each CDR3. The D gene is left open where the match is weak. Some rows mark clone size as missing; the rest say once, few, many or name a class of expanded clone.

v_call: TRBV27
clone_size: .
j_call: TRBJ2-5
d_call: .
cdr3_nt: TGTGCCAGCAGGGGACGGTACCCGTACCAAGAGACCCAGTACTTC
cdr3_aa: CASRGRYPYQETQYF

v_call: TRBV9
clone_size: .
j_call: TRBJ2-7
d_call: TRBD1
cdr3_nt: TGTGCCAGCAGCCCAACCCTGGGGGCAGGGGGCCACGAGCAGTACTTC
cdr3_aa: CASSPTLGAGGHEQYF

v_call: TRBV7-3
clone_size: .
j_call: TRBJ1-2
d_call: .
cdr3_nt: TGTGCCAGCAGCCCTGGCGGGTGGGACTATGGCTACACCTTC
cdr3_aa: CASSPGGWDYGYTF

v_call: TRBV5-1
clone_size: .
j_call: TRBJ2-3
d_call: TRBD2
cdr3_nt: TGCGCCAGCAGCCTTGGGGCGGGAGGGCCTAGCACAGATACGCAGTATTTT
cdr3_aa: CASSLGAGGPSTDTQYF

v_call: TRBV5-6
clone_size: .
j_call: TRBJ2-1
d_call: .
cdr3_nt: TGTGCCAGCAGCCACCAGGGCGAGGGTGACAATGAGCAGTTCTTC
cdr3_aa: CASSHQGEGDNEQFF

v_call: TRBV5-4
clone_size: .
j_call: TRBJ2-7
d_call: .
cdr3_nt: TGTGCCAGCAGCTTGGCGGGGTTAACCTACGAGCAGTACTTC
cdr3_aa: CASSLAGLTYEQYF

v_call: TRBV27
clone_size: .
j_call: TRBJ2-5
d_call: .
cdr3_nt: TGTGCCAGCAGTTCCCTACAGGGGAGGCAAGAGACCCAGTACTTC
cdr3_aa: CASSSLQGRQETQYF

v_call: TRBV5-1
clone_size: few
j_call: TRBJ2-3
d_call: TRBD1
cdr3_nt: TGCGCCACCACGGACAGGGCGAACACAGATACGCAGTATTTT
cdr3_aa: CATTDRANTDTQYF

v_call: TRBV6-4
clone_size: .
j_call: TRBJ2-7
d_call: .
cdr3_nt: TGTGCCAGCAGTGACTCCCCGGGAGTTGGGGAGCAGTACTTC
cdr3_aa: CASSDSPGVGEQYF

v_call: TRBV7-7
clone_size: .
j_call: TRBJ2-1
d_call: TRBD2
cdr3_nt: TGTGCTAGCAGCCGGACTAGCGGGAACTATGAGCAGTTCTTC
cdr3_aa: CASSRTSGNYEQFF

v_call: TRBV5-6
clone_size: .
j_call: TRBJ1-2
d_call: .
cdr3_nt: TGTGCCAGCAGCTTGGAAAGGACAAGCTATGGCTACACCTTC
cdr3_aa: CASSLERTSYGYTF

v_call: TRBV7-3
clone_size: .
j_call: TRBJ2-3
d_call: TRBD2
cdr3_nt: TGTGCCAGCAGCGCAGCGGGAGCACTGCAGTATTTT
cdr3_aa: CASSAAGALQYF

v_call: TRBV6-5
clone_size: .
j_call: TRBJ1-5
d_call: .
cdr3_nt: TGTGCCAGCAGTTTTGGAGGGCCTTATAGCAATCAGCCCCAGCATTTT
cdr3_aa: CASSFGGPYSNQPQHF

v_call: TRBV5-4
clone_size: .
j_call: TRBJ2-1
d_call: TRBD2
cdr3_nt: TGTGCCAGCAGCTCGGGCGGGAGTGGAAATGAGCAGTTCTTC
cdr3_aa: CASSSGGSGNEQFF

v_call: TRBV7-2
clone_size: .
j_call: TRBJ2-2
d_call: TRBD2
cdr3_nt: TGTGCCAGCAGCTTAGAGTGGGCGGTTGGACGGGAGGGCGGGGAGCTGTTTTTT
cdr3_aa: CASSLEWAVGREGGELFF

v_call: TRBV6-1
clone_size: .
j_call: TRBJ2-2
d_call: .
cdr3_nt: TGTGCCAGCAGTCTTGACAGTAACACCGGGGAGCTGTTTTTT
cdr3_aa: CASSLDSNTGELFF

v_call: TRBV5-1
clone_size: .
j_call: TRBJ1-5
d_call: .
cdr3_nt: TGCGCCAGCAGCTTGGTCCCTGGGGATGACCAGCCCCAGCATTTT
cdr3_aa: CASSLVPGDDQPQHF

v_call: TRBV10-3
clone_size: .
j_call: TRBJ2-7
d_call: .
cdr3_nt: TGTGCCTCCCGGTCGGGGAACTACGAGCAGTACTTC
cdr3_aa: CASRSGNYEQYF

v_call: TRBV19
clone_size: .
j_call: TRBJ2-7
d_call: TRBD2
cdr3_nt: TGTGCCAGTAGTAGCAGACTAGCGGGAGGGCCGAGTCCCTACGAGCAGTACTTC
cdr3_aa: CASSSRLAGGPSPYEQYF

v_call: TRBV28
clone_size: .
j_call: TRBJ1-5
d_call: .
cdr3_nt: TGTGCCAGCAGCCGCCCTAGTCAGCCCCAGCATTTT
cdr3_aa: CASSRPSQPQHF

v_call: TRBV5-4
clone_size: .
j_call: TRBJ1-6
d_call: .
cdr3_nt: TGTGCCAGCTCACTCGGGAGGAATTCACCCCTCCACTTT
cdr3_aa: CASSLGRNSPLHF

v_call: TRBV30
clone_size: .
j_call: TRBJ2-1
d_call: .
cdr3_nt: TGTGCCTGGAGTAGGCGGTACAATGAGCAGTTCTTC
cdr3_aa: CAWSRRYNEQFF

v_call: TRBV4-1
clone_size: .
j_call: TRBJ1-4
d_call: .
cdr3_nt: TGCGCCAGCAGCCCTCGGACAGTTGCAGCTAATGAAAAACTGTTTTTT
cdr3_aa: CASSPRTVAANEKLFF

v_call: TRBV4-3
clone_size: .
j_call: TRBJ2-2
d_call: .
cdr3_nt: TGCGCCAGCAGCCAAGATACCAGGGGCGACACCGGGGAGCTGTTTTTT
cdr3_aa: CASSQDTRGDTGELFF

v_call: TRBV5-8
clone_size: few
j_call: TRBJ2-7
d_call: TRBD2
cdr3_nt: TGTGCCAGCAGCCCAACAGATTCAGCGGGGACCTACGAGCAGTACTTC
cdr3_aa: CASSPTDSAGTYEQYF

v_call: TRBV23-1
clone_size: .
j_call: TRBJ2-7
d_call: TRBD2
cdr3_nt: TGCGCCAGCAGTCATAGGCTAGCGGGAGGCCCCTCCTACGAGCAGTACTTC
cdr3_aa: CASSHRLAGGPSYEQYF

v_call: TRBV9
clone_size: once
j_call: TRBJ2-1
d_call: TRBD1
cdr3_nt: TGTGCCAGCAGCGTAAACGGACAGGGGACTAATGAGCAGTTCTTC
cdr3_aa: CASSVNGQGTNEQFF

v_call: TRBV19
clone_size: .
j_call: TRBJ1-1
d_call: TRBD1
cdr3_nt: TGTGCCAGTAGTTTACAGGGGCAGAACACTGAAGCTTTCTTT
cdr3_aa: CASSLQGQNTEAFF

v_call: TRBV2
clone_size: .
j_call: TRBJ2-1
d_call: .
cdr3_nt: TGTGCCAGCAGAGACAATGAGCAGTTCTTC
cdr3_aa: CASRDNEQFF

v_call: TRBV28
clone_size: once
j_call: TRBJ2-7
d_call: TRBD1
cdr3_nt: TGTGCCAGCATCCCAGACAGGGAAAGTTTCGAGCAGTACTTC
cdr3_aa: CASIPDRESFEQYF

v_call: TRBV5-1
clone_size: .
j_call: TRBJ2-5
d_call: .
cdr3_nt: TGCGCCAGCAGCTTATTGCAGGAGACCCAGTACTTC
cdr3_aa: CASSLLQETQYF

v_call: TRBV9
clone_size: .
j_call: TRBJ2-7
d_call: TRBD2
cdr3_nt: TGTGCCAGCAGCGTAGGGAGCGGGAGTGGGTACGAGCAGTACTTC
cdr3_aa: CASSVGSGSGYEQYF

v_call: TRBV27
clone_size: .
j_call: TRBJ1-4
d_call: .
cdr3_nt: TGTGCCAGCGGGGAGACCGATTTCGGAAAACTGTTTTTT
cdr3_aa: CASGETDFGKLFF

v_call: TRBV10-3
clone_size: .
j_call: TRBJ1-2
d_call: .
cdr3_nt: TGTGCCATCAGTGAATATATAGGGGGAAATGGCTACACCTTC
cdr3_aa: CAISEYIGGNGYTF

v_call: TRBV6-1
clone_size: .
j_call: TRBJ2-1
d_call: .
cdr3_nt: TGTGCCAGCAGTGAAGCGGGGACCATCCTCGATGAGCAGTTCTTC
cdr3_aa: CASSEAGTILDEQFF

v_call: TRBV5-6
clone_size: .
j_call: TRBJ2-7
d_call: TRBD2
cdr3_nt: TGTGCCAGCAGCTTGGGGGGCGTGCTAGCGGGAAACTACGAGCAGTACTTC
cdr3_aa: CASSLGGVLAGNYEQYF

v_call: TRBV4-3
clone_size: .
j_call: TRBJ1-3
d_call: .
cdr3_nt: TGCGCCAGCAGCCAAGTAATAGCTGGAAACACCATATATTTT
cdr3_aa: CASSQVIAGNTIYF

v_call: TRBV28
clone_size: .
j_call: TRBJ1-5
d_call: TRBD1
cdr3_nt: TGTGCCAGCAGTTCCTCCGGGACAGGGGGCGGTCAGCCCCAGCATTTT
cdr3_aa: CASSSSGTGGGQPQHF

v_call: TRBV11-2
clone_size: .
j_call: TRBJ2-3
d_call: .
cdr3_nt: TGTGCCAGCAGTTTAAATGATGTAGCGGTGCAGTATTTT
cdr3_aa: CASSLNDVAVQYF

v_call: TRBV9
clone_size: .
j_call: TRBJ1-3
d_call: .
cdr3_nt: TGTGCCAGCAGCCCGTCGGGGGGATCTGGAAACACCATATATTTT
cdr3_aa: CASSPSGGSGNTIYF

v_call: TRBV7-3
clone_size: .
j_call: TRBJ1-3
d_call: .
cdr3_nt: TGTGCCAGCAGCTCCACCCGGGACGTCGGAAACACCATATATTTT
cdr3_aa: CASSSTRDVGNTIYF

v_call: TRBV6-1
clone_size: .
j_call: TRBJ2-7
d_call: TRBD2
cdr3_nt: TGTGCCAGCAGTGAAGTTCTAGCGGACTACGAGCAGTACTTC
cdr3_aa: CASSEVLADYEQYF

v_call: TRBV28
clone_size: .
j_call: TRBJ2-2
d_call: .
cdr3_nt: TGTGCCAGCAGTGCTCCCGTTGGGGGGGGCGCCGGGGAGCTGTTTTTT
cdr3_aa: CASSAPVGGGAGELFF

v_call: TRBV19
clone_size: few
j_call: TRBJ1-2
d_call: .
cdr3_nt: TGTGCCAGTAGTATAGGCCCGGGACTCAACTATGGCTACACCTTC
cdr3_aa: CASSIGPGLNYGYTF

v_call: TRBV4-3
clone_size: .
j_call: TRBJ2-1
d_call: TRBD1
cdr3_nt: TGCGCCAGCAGCCAAGATTTCGGGACAGGGTACAATGAGCAGTTCTTC
cdr3_aa: CASSQDFGTGYNEQFF

v_call: TRBV2
clone_size: once
j_call: TRBJ2-5
d_call: TRBD2
cdr3_nt: TGTGCCAGCACCGGACTAGCGGGAGGGAGAGAGACCCAGTACTTC
cdr3_aa: CASTGLAGGRETQYF

v_call: TRBV5-1
clone_size: .
j_call: TRBJ1-2
d_call: TRBD1
cdr3_nt: TGCGCCAGCAGGGAGGGGGACAGGAATGTCTATGGCTACACCTTC
cdr3_aa: CASREGDRNVYGYTF

v_call: TRBV30
clone_size: .
j_call: TRBJ1-5
d_call: TRBD1
cdr3_nt: TGTGCCTGGAGCCTAGGACAGGACAGTTTTAGCAATCAGCCCCAGCATTTT
cdr3_aa: CAWSLGQDSFSNQPQHF

v_call: TRBV6-6
clone_size: .
j_call: TRBJ2-5
d_call: TRBD1
cdr3_nt: TGTGCCAGCAGTTACGGTGGGACAGGGGAAGAGACCCAGTACTTC
cdr3_aa: CASSYGGTGEETQYF

v_call: TRBV7-2
clone_size: once
j_call: TRBJ2-7
d_call: TRBD1
cdr3_nt: TGTGCCAGCAGCTTAGGGGGTTGGCAGGGGGCACGGGAGCAGTACTTC
cdr3_aa: CASSLGGWQGAREQYF

v_call: TRBV30
clone_size: .
j_call: TRBJ1-1
d_call: .
cdr3_nt: TGTGCCTGGAGTGTAAACCAGGGCACTGAAGCTTTCTTT
cdr3_aa: CAWSVNQGTEAFF

v_call: TRBV18
clone_size: .
j_call: TRBJ2-1
d_call: .
cdr3_nt: TGTGCCAGCAGTCTAGCGTCCAATGAGCAGTTCTTC
cdr3_aa: CASSLASNEQFF

v_call: TRBV5-1
clone_size: .
j_call: TRBJ2-5
d_call: .
cdr3_nt: TGCGCCAGCAGCCTCGGGACCCAAGAGACCCAGTACTTC
cdr3_aa: CASSLGTQETQYF

v_call: TRBV4-3
clone_size: .
j_call: TRBJ1-2
d_call: .
cdr3_nt: TGCGCCAGCAGCCAGGACAGCAGGGGCTATGGCTACACCTTC
cdr3_aa: CASSQDSRGYGYTF

v_call: TRBV11-2
clone_size: .
j_call: TRBJ2-1
d_call: TRBD2
cdr3_nt: TGTGCCAGCAGCTTAGCGAGCCTAGCGGTTGAGCAGTTCTTC
cdr3_aa: CASSLASLAVEQFF

v_call: TRBV28
clone_size: .
j_call: TRBJ2-7
d_call: .
cdr3_nt: TGTGCCAGCAGTTTCGGTAGGGGCCTCTACGAGCAGTACTTC
cdr3_aa: CASSFGRGLYEQYF

v_call: TRBV19
clone_size: once
j_call: TRBJ2-7
d_call: TRBD1
cdr3_nt: TGTGCCAGTAGTACCCGAGACAGGGACGAGCAGTACTTC
cdr3_aa: CASSTRDRDEQYF

v_call: TRBV28
clone_size: .
j_call: TRBJ1-4
d_call: .
cdr3_nt: TGTGCCAGCAGAGCCGCGGGGTGGGAAAAACTGTTTTTT
cdr3_aa: CASRAAGWEKLFF

v_call: TRBV5-6
clone_size: .
j_call: TRBJ2-1
d_call: TRBD2
cdr3_nt: TGTGCCAGCAGCTCTTTTAGCGGGGGACAGTTCTTC
cdr3_aa: CASSSFSGGQFF